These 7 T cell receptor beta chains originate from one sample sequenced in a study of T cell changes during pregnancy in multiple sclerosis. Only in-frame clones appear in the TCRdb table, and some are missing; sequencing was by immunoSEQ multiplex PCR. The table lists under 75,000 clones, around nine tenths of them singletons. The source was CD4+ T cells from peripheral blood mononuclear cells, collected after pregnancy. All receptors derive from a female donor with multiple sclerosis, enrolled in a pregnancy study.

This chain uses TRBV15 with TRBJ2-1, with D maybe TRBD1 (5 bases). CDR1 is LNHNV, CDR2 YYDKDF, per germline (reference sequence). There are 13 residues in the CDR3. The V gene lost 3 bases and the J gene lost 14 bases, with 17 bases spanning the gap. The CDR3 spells CATSSAPGGAEFF. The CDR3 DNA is TGTGCCACCAGCAGCGCTCCCGGTGGGGCCGAGTTCTTC.

CDR3 in amino acids: CASSPSRENNNEQFF. CDR3 in DNA: TGTGCCAGCTCACCAAGTAGGGAGAATAACAATGAGCAGTTCTTC. This chain uses TRBV18 with TRBJ2-1; a possible D gene is TRBD2 (5 bases). The CDR3 has 15 residues. V was pared by 2 bases and J by 5 bases, with 13 bases between. Per the germline V gene, CDR1 is KGHSH and CDR2 is LQKENI.

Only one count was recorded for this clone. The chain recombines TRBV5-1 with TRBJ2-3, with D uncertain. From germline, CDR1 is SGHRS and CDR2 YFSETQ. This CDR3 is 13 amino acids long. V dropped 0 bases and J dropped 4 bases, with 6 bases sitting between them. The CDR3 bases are TGCGCCAGCAGCTTGGTTTCGGCAGATACGCAGTATTTT. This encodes CASSLVSADTQYF.

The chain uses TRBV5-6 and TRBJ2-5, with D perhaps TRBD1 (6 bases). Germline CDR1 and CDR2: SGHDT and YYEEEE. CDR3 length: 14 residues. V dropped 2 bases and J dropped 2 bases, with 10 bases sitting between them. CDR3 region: CASSLRQVQETQYF. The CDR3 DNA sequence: TGTGCCAGCAGCTTAAGACAGGTTCAAGAGACCCAGTACTTC.

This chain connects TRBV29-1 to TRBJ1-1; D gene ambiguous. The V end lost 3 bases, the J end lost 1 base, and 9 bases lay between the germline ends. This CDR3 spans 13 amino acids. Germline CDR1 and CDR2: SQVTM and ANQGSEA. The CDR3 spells CSVDAGRNTEAFF. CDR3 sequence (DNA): TGCAGCGTTGACGCTGGGAGGAACACTGAAGCTTTCTTT.

Here the CDR3 reads CASTGPSGDTQYF. CDR3 DNA sequence: TGTGCCAGTACCGGGCCATCAGGGGATACGCAGTATTTT. The chain carries TRBV19 and TRBJ2-3; tentative D call: TRBD1 (5 bases). CDR3 size: 13 residues. V was pared by 7 bases and J by 6 bases, with 14 bases between. Germline-derived CDR1 and CDR2 are LNHDA and SQIVND (reference sequence).

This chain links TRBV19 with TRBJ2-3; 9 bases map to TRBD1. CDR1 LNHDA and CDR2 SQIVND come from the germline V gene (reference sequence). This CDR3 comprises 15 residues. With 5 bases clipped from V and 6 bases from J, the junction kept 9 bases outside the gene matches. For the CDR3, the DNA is TGTGCCAGTAGTCCGATACAGGGGGCATTGGATACGCAGTATTTT. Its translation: CASSPIQGALDTQYF.